The present TCR beta chain was sequenced within a study of cytomegalovirus exposure and HLA in healthy donors. Regarding this clone: Antigen: not known.

J lost 1 base, V lost 5 bases, and 12 bases had no gene match. The length of the CDR3 is 17 residues. Germline V gene lookup returns CDR1 LNHDA and CDR2 SQIVND (reference sequence). Unrecorded immune exposures were likely, despite nominal health at sampling. Overall study findings and caveats: Most TCR sequences were rare, but some public TCRs occurred in many donors. Within an earlier analysis, most TCR beta V segments proved productive either about 90% or about 30% of the time.

The PCR made use of 60 Vbeta and 13 Jbeta primers. Methods used by the authors: Unique TCR beta chains numbered approximately 80 million in a later analysis, with roughly 11 million shared. Generated by immunoSEQ multiplex PCR, the TCRdb table keeps only in-frame clones and is missing some. The V and J calls and clone size were taken over from that table, and D and trimming were inferred from the DNA. The sample has about 180,000 clones, about four fifths seen once. The chain has TRBV19 and TRBJ2-5; 8 bases are shared with TRBD2. Sequencing used PBMCs. The receptor's source is a young woman in good health and CMV-seropositive. The chain's CDR3 is CASSGREAGDPQETQYF. In DNA, the CDR3 is TGTGCCAGTAGTGGCAGGGAAGCGGGGGATCCCCAAGAGACCCAGTACTTC.